The 20 T cell receptor beta chains given below trace back to one sample, sequenced in a study of blood T cell repertoires in COVID-19. This table comes from immunoSEQ multiplex PCR, and its TCRdb copy is limited to in-frame clones, with some not included. Among about 140,000 clones listed, just under 90% were seen once. The sequencing sample was made of peripheral blood. All receptors derive from a woman aged 50 to 60 with active or convalescent COVID-19.

The chain combines TRBV7-2 with TRBJ1-2; 7 bases are a match to TRBD1. Germline CDR1 SGHTA, CDR2 FQGNSA. The CDR3 runs 15 residues. With V trimmed by 1 base and J by 4 bases, 6 bases remained unmatched. CDR3 bases: TGTGCCAGCAGCTTAGGTATAGGGGGCACCTATGGCTACACCTTC. Protein product: CASSLGIGGTYGYTF.

The chain is built from TRBV5-5 and TRBJ1-1; D remains unclear. CDR1 SGHKS and CDR2 YYEKEE come from the germline V gene (reference sequence). CDR3 length equals 13 residues. V lost 0 bases and J lost 6, with 9 bases in between. The CDR3 sequence is CASSLDPQAEAFF. The CDR3 region has the DNA TGTGCCAGCAGCTTGGATCCTCAGGCTGAAGCTTTCTTT.

The V call is TRBV18, the J call TRBJ2-7; 9 nucleotides agree with TRBD2. The CDR3 has 16 residues. J gave up 5 bases and V 2 bases, and 10 bases lay outside the gene matches. Germline V lookup: CDR1 KGHSH, CDR2 LQKENI. DNA for the CDR3: TGTGCCAGCTCACCAAAGGCCGGGACTAGCAAAGACGAGCAGTACTTC. Protein: CASSPKAGTSKDEQYF.

J is TRBJ1-2 and V is TRBV19; 7 positions match TRBD1. Germline CDR1 LNHDA, CDR2 SQIVND (reference sequence). This CDR3 comprises 17 residues. With V trimmed by 4 bases and J by 3 bases, 14 bases remained unmatched. The CDR3 here is CASSTKRRQGGDYGYTF. CDR3 bases: TGTGCCAGTAGTACCAAGCGCAGACAGGGAGGCGACTATGGCTACACCTTC.

This clone was picked up one time. The chain couples TRBV3-1 (or the pseudogene TRBV3-2) to TRBJ2-2; 10 bases align to TRBD2. Trimming removed 6 bases from V and 1 base from J; junction bases left unmatched: 2. CDR3 size: 15 residues. CDR1 is LGHDT, CDR2 YNNKEL, per germline (reference sequence). The CDR3 DNA reads as TGTGCCAGCAGGACTAGCGGGTTGAACACCGGGGAGCTGTTTTTT. Protein sequence: CASRTSGLNTGELFF.

The J gene is TRBJ2-7, the V gene TRBV2; TRBD1 agrees at 7 bases. The V gene's germline CDR1 is SNHLY and CDR2 FYNNEI. Unmatched junction bases numbered 7, after V lost 4 bases and J lost 1 base. CDR3 length equals 15 residues. In DNA form, the CDR3 reads TGTGCCAGCAGTGGAGATTTGACAGGGTCCTACGAGCAGTACTTC. Translated: CASSGDLTGSYEQYF.

The chain recombines TRBV3-1 (or the pseudogene TRBV3-2) with TRBJ2-6; no definite D call. With 6 bases removed from V and 4 bases from J, the gap between germline ends came to 10 bases. The CDR3 sequence is 14 residues long. The germline V gene has CDR1 LGHDT and CDR2 YNNKEL (reference sequence). The CDR3 here is CASSRHGGANVLTF. CDR3 in DNA: TGTGCCAGCAGTCGCCACGGGGGGGCCAACGTCCTGACTTTC.

V usage is TRBV7-3 and J usage is TRBJ2-1; 14 positions agree with TRBD2. J lost 4 bases, V lost 1 base, and 3 bases had no gene match. The length of the CDR3 is 17 residues. Germline values: CDR1 SGHTA, CDR2 FQGTGA. The chain's CDR3 is CASSLMGTSGSYNEQFF. The CDR3 DNA reads as TGTGCCAGCAGCTTAATGGGGACTAGCGGGAGTTACAATGAGCAGTTCTTC. The whole variable domain, remainder taken from reference TRBV7-3 and TRBJ2-1, is GAGVSQTPSNKVTEKGKYVELRCDPISGHTALYWYRQSLGQGPEFLIYFQGTGAADDSGLPNDRFFAVRPEGSVSTLKIQRTERGDSAVYLCASSLMGTSGSYNEQFFGPGTRLTVL.

The V call is TRBV28, the J call TRBJ2-1, with TRBD1 as a possible D gene (6 bases). Germline V gives CDR1 MDHEN, CDR2 SYDVKM. CDR3 length: 14 amino acids. V gave up 7 bases and J gave up 4 bases, with 14 bases separating them. The CDR3 spells CASTLRDMYNEQFF. The CDR3 DNA reads TGTGCCAGCACCCTGAGGGACATGTACAATGAGCAGTTCTTC. Looking up the rest from reference TRBV28 and TRBJ2-1 gives the full variable domain: DVKVTQSSRYLVKRTGEKVFLECVQDMDHENMFWYRQDPGLGLRLIYFSYDVKMKEKGDIPEGYSVSREKKERFSLILESASTNQTSMYLCASTLRDMYNEQFFGPGTRLTVL.

This clone showed up just once. The gene calls are TRBV19 and TRBJ2-2; D is possibly TRBD1 (6 bases). CDR1 LNHDA and CDR2 SQIVND come from the germline V gene (reference sequence). The V gene lost 7 bases and the J gene lost 5 bases, with 20 bases spanning the gap. The CDR3 extends over 16 amino acids. DNA of the CDR3: TGTGCCAGTACCAAACGGGTGGGGGCCGGAACCGGGGAGCTGTTTTTT. Its protein is CASTKRVGAGTGELFF.

The rearrangement joins TRBV13 to TRBJ2-7; TRBD2 agrees at 8 bases. CDR3 length equals 14 residues. Germline V gene data show CDR1 as PRHDT and CDR2 as FYEKMQ (reference sequence). J gave up 4 bases and V 8 bases, and 10 bases lay outside the gene matches. CDR3 loop: CASQISGTPYEQYF. The CDR3, as DNA: TGTGCCAGCCAGATTAGCGGGACACCTTACGAGCAGTACTTC. The full variable domain, with the rest looked up from reference TRBV13 and TRBJ2-7, is AAGVIQSPRHLIKEKRETATLKCYPIPRHDTVYWYQQGPGQDPQFLISFYEKMQSDKGSIPDRFSAQQFSDYHSELNMSSLELGDSALYFCASQISGTPYEQYFGPGTRLTVT.

Only one count was recorded for this clone. This rearrangement joins TRBV5-1 to TRBJ1-6; D perhaps matches TRBD1 (6 bases). CDR1 is SGHRS and CDR2 is YFSETQ in the germline V gene. The V end lost 6 bases, the J end lost 7 bases, and 20 bases lay between the germline ends. This CDR3 contains 16 residues. The CDR3 here is CASNPGGGARNSPLHF. The CDR3 nucleotides read TGCGCCAGCAACCCCGGAGGGGGGGCGCGGAATTCACCCCTCCACTTT.

The genes are TRBV2 and TRBJ1-1; 9 bases match TRBD1. CDR1 SNHLY and CDR2 FYNNEI come from the germline V gene. The length of the CDR3 is 14 residues. V shed 6 bases, J shed 3 bases, and the junction held 5 bases outside the gene matches. The CDR3: CASRGDRVYTEAFF. CDR3 sequence (DNA): TGTGCCAGCAGAGGGGACAGGGTGTACACTGAAGCTTTCTTT.

V usage is TRBV29-1 and J usage is TRBJ1-1, with a possible D match to TRBD1 (6 bases). Looked up from germline, CDR1 is SQVTM and CDR2 is ANQGSEA. The CDR3 covers 13 residues. V lost 5 bases, J lost 2 bases, and 12 bases lay in between. DNA for the CDR3: TGCAGCGTTACCATGGACAGTAACACTGAAGCTTTCTTT. Amino acid sequence: CSVTMDSNTEAFF. The full variable domain, with the rest looked up from reference TRBV29-1 and TRBJ1-1, is SAVISQKPSRDICQRGTSLTIQCQVDSQVTMMFWYRQQPGQSLTLIATANQGSEATYESGFVIDKFPISRPNLTFSTLTVSNMSPEDSSIYLCSVTMDSNTEAFFGQGTRLTVV.

The V call is TRBV10-2, the J call TRBJ1-5; 7 nucleotides match TRBD1. The CDR3 spans 15 residues. CDR1 is WSHSY, CDR2 SAAADI, per germline. J lost 5 bases, V lost 3 bases, and 7 bases had no gene match. CDR3 sequence reads: CASSELGQAYQPQHF. The CDR3 nucleotides are TGCGCCAGCAGTGAACTCGGACAGGCCTATCAGCCCCAGCATTTT.

The chain links TRBV18 to TRBJ2-5; D remains unclear. The V end lost 4 bases, the J end lost 5 bases, and 8 bases lay between the germline ends. From germline, CDR1 is KGHSH and CDR2 LQKENI. This CDR3 region has 12 residues. The CDR3 here is CASSQSRETQYF. For the CDR3, the DNA is TGTGCCAGCTCACAGAGTCGGGAGACCCAGTACTTC.

The chain joins TRBV30 to TRBJ2-2; the match to TRBD2 covers 11 bases. Germline V gives CDR1 GTSNPN, CDR2 SVGIG (reference sequence). V was clipped by 7 bases and J by 2 bases; unmatched bases: 3. The CDR3 runs to 14 residues. The DNA of the CDR3 is TGTGCCTCAGGGACTAGCGGAAACACCGGGGAGCTGTTTTTT. Translation gives CASGTSGNTGELFF.

This clone was seen only a few times. The rearrangement uses TRBV5-4 and TRBJ2-7; D unclear. In germline, CDR1 is SGHNT, CDR2 YYREEE (reference sequence). V lost 1 base and J lost 2, with 10 bases in between. The CDR3 is 14 residues long. This CDR3 reads CASSLMQATYEQYF. DNA of the CDR3: TGTGCCAGCAGCTTGATGCAGGCCACCTACGAGCAGTACTTC. The full variable domain, completed using reference TRBV5-4 and TRBJ2-7, is ETGVTQSPTHLIKTRGQQVTLRCSSQSGHNTVSWYQQALGQGPQFIFQYYREEENGRGNFPPRFSGLQFPNYSSELNVNALELDDSALYLCASSLMQATYEQYFGPGTRLTVT.

The chain joins TRBV20-1 to TRBJ2-7; D is ambiguous. V gave up 3 bases and J gave up 8 bases, with 8 bases separating them. The CDR3 has 10 amino acids. The germline V gene has CDR1 DFQATT and CDR2 SNEGSKA (reference sequence). The CDR3 is CSARGSKQYF. The CDR3 DNA follows: TGCAGTGCTAGGGGCTCCAAGCAGTACTTC.

J is TRBJ1-2 and V is TRBV19; the D is unclear. CDR1 is LNHDA and CDR2 is SQIVND in the germline V gene (reference sequence). The germline V and J ends were trimmed by 6 bases and 0 bases, with 8 bases remaining between them. This CDR3 spans 13 amino acids. DNA for the CDR3: TGTGCCAGTAGAATTACAGCTAACTATGGCTACACCTTC. Encoded protein: CASRITANYGYTF.